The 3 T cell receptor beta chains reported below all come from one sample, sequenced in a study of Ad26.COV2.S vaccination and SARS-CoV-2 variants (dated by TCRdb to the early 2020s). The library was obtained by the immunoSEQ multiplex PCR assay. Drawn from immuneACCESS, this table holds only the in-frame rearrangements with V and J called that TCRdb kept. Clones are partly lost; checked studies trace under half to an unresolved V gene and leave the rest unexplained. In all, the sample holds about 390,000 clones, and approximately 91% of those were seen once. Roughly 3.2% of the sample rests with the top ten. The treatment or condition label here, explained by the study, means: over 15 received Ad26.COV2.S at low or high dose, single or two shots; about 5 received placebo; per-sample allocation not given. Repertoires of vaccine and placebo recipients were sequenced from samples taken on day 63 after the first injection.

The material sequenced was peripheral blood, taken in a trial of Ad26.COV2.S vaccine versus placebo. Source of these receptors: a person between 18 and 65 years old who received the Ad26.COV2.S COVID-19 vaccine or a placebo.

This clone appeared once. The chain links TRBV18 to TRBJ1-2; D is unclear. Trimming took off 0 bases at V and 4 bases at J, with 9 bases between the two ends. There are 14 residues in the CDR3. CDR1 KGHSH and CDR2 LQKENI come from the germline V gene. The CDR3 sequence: CASSPPADTYGYTF. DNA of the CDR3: TGTGCCAGCTCACCACCTGCAGACACCTATGGCTACACCTTC.

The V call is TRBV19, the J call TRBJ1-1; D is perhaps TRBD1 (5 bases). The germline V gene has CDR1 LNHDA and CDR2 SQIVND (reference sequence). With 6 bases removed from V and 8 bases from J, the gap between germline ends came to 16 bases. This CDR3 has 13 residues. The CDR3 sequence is CASRTGMGPEAFF. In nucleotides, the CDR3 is TGTGCCAGTAGAACGGGGATGGGACCGGAAGCTTTCTTT.

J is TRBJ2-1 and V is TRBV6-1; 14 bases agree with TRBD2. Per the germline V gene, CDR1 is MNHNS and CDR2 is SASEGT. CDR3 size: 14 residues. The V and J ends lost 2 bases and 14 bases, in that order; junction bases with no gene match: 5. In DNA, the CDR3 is TGTGCCAGCAGTGAACCGGGACTAGCGGGGGTGAAGTTCTTC. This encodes CASSEPGLAGVKFF.